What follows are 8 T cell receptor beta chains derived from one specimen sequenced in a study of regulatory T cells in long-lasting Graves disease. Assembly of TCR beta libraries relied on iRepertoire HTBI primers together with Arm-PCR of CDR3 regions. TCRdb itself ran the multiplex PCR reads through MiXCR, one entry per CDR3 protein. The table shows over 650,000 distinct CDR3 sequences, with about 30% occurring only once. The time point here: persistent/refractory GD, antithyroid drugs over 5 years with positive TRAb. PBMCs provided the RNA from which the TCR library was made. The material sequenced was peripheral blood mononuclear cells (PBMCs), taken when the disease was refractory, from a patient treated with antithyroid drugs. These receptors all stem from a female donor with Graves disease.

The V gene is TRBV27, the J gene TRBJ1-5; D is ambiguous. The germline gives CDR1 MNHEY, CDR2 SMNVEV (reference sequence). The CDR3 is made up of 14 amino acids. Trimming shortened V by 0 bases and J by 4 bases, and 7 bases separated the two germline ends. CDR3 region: CASSLSRNNQPQHF. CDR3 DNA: TGTGCCAGCAGTTTATCCAGGAATAATCAGCCCCAGCATTTT.

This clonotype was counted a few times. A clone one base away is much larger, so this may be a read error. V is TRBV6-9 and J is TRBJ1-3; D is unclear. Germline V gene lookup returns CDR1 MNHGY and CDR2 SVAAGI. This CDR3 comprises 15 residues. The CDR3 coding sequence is TGTGCCAGCAGTTACTCAGAAGACTCTGGAAACAGCATATATTTT. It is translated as CASSYSEDSGNSIYF.

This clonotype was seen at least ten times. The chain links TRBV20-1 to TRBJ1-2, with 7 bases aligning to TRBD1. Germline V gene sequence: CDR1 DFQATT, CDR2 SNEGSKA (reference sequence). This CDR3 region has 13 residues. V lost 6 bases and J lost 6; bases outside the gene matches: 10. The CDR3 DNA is TGCAGTGCCTCACTGACAGGGCGAGATGGCTACACCTTC. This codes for CSASLTGRDGYTF.

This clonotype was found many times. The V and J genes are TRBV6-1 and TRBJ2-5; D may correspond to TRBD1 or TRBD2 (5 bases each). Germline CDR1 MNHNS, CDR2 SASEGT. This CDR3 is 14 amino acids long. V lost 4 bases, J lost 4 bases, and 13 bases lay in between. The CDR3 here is CASSAFGGLETQYF. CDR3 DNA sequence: TGTGCCAGCAGTGCGTTTGGGGGTTTAGAGACCCAGTACTTC.

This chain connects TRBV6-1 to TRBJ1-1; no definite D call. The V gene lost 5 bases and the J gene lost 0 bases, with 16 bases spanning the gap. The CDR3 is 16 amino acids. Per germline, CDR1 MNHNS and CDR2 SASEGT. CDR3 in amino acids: CASSRGRSFMNTEAFF. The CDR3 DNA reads TGTGCCAGCAGTCGAGGGCGGTCCTTCATGAACACTGAAGCTTTCTTT.

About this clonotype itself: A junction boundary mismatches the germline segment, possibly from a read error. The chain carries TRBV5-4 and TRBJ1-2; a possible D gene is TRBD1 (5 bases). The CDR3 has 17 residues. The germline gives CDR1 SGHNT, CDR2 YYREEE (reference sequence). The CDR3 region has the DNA TGTGCCAGCAGCTTTGCTCCTTCGGGGGTTCAGCCCTATGGCTGCACCTTC. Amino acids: CASSFAPSGVQPYGCTF.

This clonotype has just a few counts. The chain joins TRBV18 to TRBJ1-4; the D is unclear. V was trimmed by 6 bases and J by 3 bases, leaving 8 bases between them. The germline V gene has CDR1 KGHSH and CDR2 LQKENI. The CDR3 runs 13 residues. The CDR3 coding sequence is TGTGCCAGCTCCAGAGATCCTAATGAAAAACTGTTTTTT. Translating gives CASSRDPNEKLFF.

The CDR3: CASSTSRSLNIQYF. The CDR3 nucleotides read TGTGCCAGTAGTACGAGTCGGTCCCTAAACATTCAGTACTTC. V usage is TRBV19 and J usage is TRBJ2-4; D remains ambiguous. Per the germline V gene, CDR1 is LNHDA and CDR2 is SQIVND (reference sequence). This CDR3 is 14 amino acids long. V dropped 4 bases and J dropped 6 bases, with 13 bases sitting between them.